A selection of T cell receptor beta chains follows, all from one sample in a study of blood T cell repertoires in COVID-19. Sequencing used immunoSEQ multiplex PCR; TCRdb keeps in-frame clones, though not all of them. The top ten clones hold approximately 4% of a sample with 97,000 or so clones, around 80% of them seen once. The sample taken for sequencing was peripheral blood. These receptors were taken from a man aged 55 to 70 with acute or convalescent COVID-19. Each CDR3 is given with its conserved first and last residue. The D gene is left open where the match is weak. For some rows the clone size is stated as once, few or many, or as a class when expanded; others skip it.

D	V	J	size	DNA	CDR3
NA	TRBV18	TRBJ1-1	NA	TGTGCCAGCTCACCATACGACGGGGACACTGAAGCTTTCTTT	CASSPYDGDTEAFF
NA	TRBV5-1	TRBJ2-5	NA	TGCGCCAGCAGCTTGGCAGGGAGGGAGACCCAGTACTTC	CASSLAGRETQYF
NA	TRBV27	TRBJ2-3	NA	TGTGCCAGCAGTCTAACCCGGGGAGATACGCAGTATTTT	CASSLTRGDTQYF
TRBD1	TRBV27	TRBJ1-5	NA	TGTGCCAGCAGCGAACAGGGGGATGGATGGCAGCCCCAGCATTTT	CASSEQGDGWQPQHF
NA	TRBV19	TRBJ2-7	NA	TGTGCCAGTAGTATACAGCCGGACAGCTACGAGCAGTACTTC	CASSIQPDSYEQYF
NA	TRBV9	TRBJ2-3	NA	TGTGCCAGCAGCGAGGGGGTTTATAGCACAGATACGCAGTATTTT	CASSEGVYSTDTQYF
NA	TRBV5-1	TRBJ2-3	NA	TGCGCCAGCAGCTCGAATGGAGGCAACACAGATACGCAGTATTTT	CASSSNGGNTDTQYF
TRBD2	TRBV10-3	TRBJ2-5	NA	TGTGCCATCAGTGACCCGAGCGGGGGAGAGACCCAGTACTTC	CAISDPSGGETQYF
TRBD1	TRBV11-3	TRBJ1-1	once	TGTGCCAGCAGCTTCTCCGGGACAGGGGGCACTGAAGCTTTCTTT	CASSFSGTGGTEAFF
NA	TRBV11-2	TRBJ1-1	NA	TGTGCCAGCAGCTTGGTCCTGGACAGCTCGAAAGCTTTCTTT	CASSLVLDSSKAFF
NA	TRBV11-2	TRBJ2-2	NA	TGTGCCAGCAGGGGACGGGGAGGGAACACCGGGGAGCTGTTTTTT	CASRGRGGNTGELFF
TRBD2	TRBV5-1	TRBJ2-1	NA	TGCGCCAGCAGCCTCGGACTAGCAGCAGCCTACAATGAGCAGTTCTTC	CASSLGLAAAYNEQFF
NA	TRBV6-5	TRBJ1-2	NA	TGTGCCAGCAGCGATCCAGGGTGGGGCTACACCTTC	CASSDPGWGYTF
TRBD1	TRBV3-1/TRBV3-2	TRBJ1-2	NA	TGTGCCAGCAGCCCGGGACAGGGCCGCTATGGCTACACCTTC	CASSPGQGRYGYTF
TRBD1	TRBV6-6	TRBJ2-7	NA	TGTGCCAGCAGTGCTAGACGGGACAGCTACGAGCAGTACTTC	CASSARRDSYEQYF
NA	TRBV5-1	TRBJ2-2	NA	TGCGCCAGCAGCTTGGGGAGCACCGGGGAGCTGTTTTTT	CASSLGSTGELFF
NA	TRBV18	TRBJ2-3	NA	TGTGCCAGCTGGGGGGGCACAGATACGCAGTATTTT	CASWGGTDTQYF
NA	TRBV11-2	TRBJ1-1	NA	TGTGCCAGCAGCTTAGATCGAGGGGGCACTGAAGCTTTCTTT	CASSLDRGGTEAFF
TRBD2	TRBV2	TRBJ2-7	NA	TGTGCCAGCAGTGTGTCGGGGGGGCCCTACGAGCAGTACTTC	CASSVSGGPYEQYF
NA	TRBV18	TRBJ2-5	NA	TGTGCCAGCTCACCACCTAACCAGCGGGAAGAGACCCAGTACTTC	CASSPPNQREETQYF
NA	TRBV19	TRBJ1-6	NA	TGTGCCGGTAGTAACCCCGACAGGTCTTATTCACCCCTCCACTTT	CAGSNPDRSYSPLHF
NA	TRBV21-1	TRBJ2-1	NA	TGTGCCAGCATATCCTGCTGTGGGACAGGTCCGTTGAATGAGCAGTTCTTC	CASISCCGTGPLNEQFF
NA	TRBV11-1	TRBJ2-2	NA	TGTGCCAGCAGCTTGGAGGACACCGGGGAGCTGTTTTTT	CASSLEDTGELFF
TRBD2	TRBV27	TRBJ2-3	NA	TGTGCCAGCAGTCGACAGGTACTAGCGGGAGGAACAGATACGCAGTATTTT	CASSRQVLAGGTDTQYF
NA	TRBV12-3/TRBV12-4	TRBJ1-1	NA	TGTGCCAGCAGCCCTATATCGGACACTGAAGCTTTCTTT	CASSPISDTEAFF
NA	TRBV4-1	TRBJ1-3	NA	TGCGCCAGCAGCCCCGAGGGTGCTGGAAACACCATATATTTT	CASSPEGAGNTIYF
TRBD1	TRBV6-5	TRBJ1-1	few	TGTGCCAGCAGGCCCCGGACAGGGGCGAACACTGAAGCTTTCTTT	CASRPRTGANTEAFF
NA	TRBV14	TRBJ2-2	NA	TGTGCCAGCAGTGCAGGAGACTATTTCCCTACCGGGGAGCTGTTTTTT	CASSAGDYFPTGELFF
NA	TRBV2	TRBJ1-3	NA	TGTGCCAGCATCGCAGGAATCTCTGGAAACACCATATATTTT	CASIAGISGNTIYF
NA	TRBV3-1/TRBV3-2	TRBJ2-3	NA	TGTGCCAGCAGCCCCAGTGGGGGCCGGGGAGATACGCAGTATTTT	CASSPSGGRGDTQYF
NA	TRBV5-1	TRBJ2-5	NA	TGCGCCAGCAGCACTACTCAGTACCAAGAGACCCAGTACTTC	CASSTTQYQETQYF
NA	TRBV21-1	TRBJ1-2	NA	TGTGCCAGCAGCATCTCCCGGACAGGGAGGTATGGCTACACCTTC	CASSISRTGRYGYTF
TRBD1	TRBV7-7	TRBJ2-3	NA	TGTGCCAGCAGCCGAGGGGGCGGAAATACGCAGTATTTT	CASSRGGGNTQYF
NA	TRBV2	TRBJ2-2	NA	TGTGCCAGCAGATTTACTACCGGGGAGCTGTTTTTT	CASRFTTGELFF
TRBD1	TRBV18	TRBJ1-3	NA	TGTGCCAGCTCACCCTCACAGGGGACAGGGGGCGCGATGGCCACCATATATTTT	CASSPSQGTGGAMATIYF
TRBD1	TRBV6-5	TRBJ1-1	NA	TGTGCCAGCAGTAACCGACAGGGGAGAGCTTTCTTT	CASSNRQGRAFF
TRBD1	TRBV19	TRBJ1-3	NA	TGTGCCACCCAAGAACAGGGGGCCTCTGGAAACACCATATATTTT	CATQEQGASGNTIYF
TRBD2	TRBV24-1	TRBJ2-5	NA	TGTGCCACCAGTGAGGCCATATCGGGGGGGGAGACCCAGTACTTC	CATSEAISGGETQYF
TRBD2	TRBV7-9	TRBJ2-5	NA	TGTGCCAGCACCCCCTTACCGGGACTAGCGGGAGAGGGGGAGTGGCAAGAGACCCAGTACTTC	CASTPLPGLAGEGEWQETQYF
NA	TRBV28	TRBJ2-5	NA	TGTGCCAGCAGTTCACCCGAGGGTGGAGTCCGGGAGACCCAGTACTTC	CASSSPEGGVRETQYF
NA	TRBV5-1	TRBJ2-1	NA	TGCGCCAGCAGCTTGGTATCACAGCCCTCCTACAATGAGCAGTTCTTC	CASSLVSQPSYNEQFF
NA	TRBV7-9	TRBJ1-3	once	TGTGCCAGCAGCTTAGGGACACTGAACTCTGGAAACACCATATATTTT	CASSLGTLNSGNTIYF
NA	TRBV18	TRBJ2-3	NA	TGTGCCAGCGACCGGTGGACAGAGTCCGATACGCAGTATTTT	CASDRWTESDTQYF
NA	TRBV2	TRBJ2-1	NA	TGTGCCAGCGGCGGTCCTTTTACTAATGAGCAGTTCTTC	CASGGPFTNEQFF
TRBD1	TRBV6-5	TRBJ1-2	NA	TGTGCCAGCAGAGACCCGGGACAGGGTTCTGGCTACACCTTC	CASRDPGQGSGYTF
NA	TRBV4-2	TRBJ2-2	NA	TGTGCCAGCAGCCAAGATAGAGTCCGGGAGCTGTTTTTT	CASSQDRVRELFF
TRBD2	TRBV5-1	TRBJ2-1	once	TGCGCCAGCAGTACAGCGGGAGCCGGTCGCAATGAGCAGTTCTTC	CASSTAGAGRNEQFF
NA	TRBV4-1	TRBJ2-1	NA	TGCGCCAGCAGCCAAACAGGGAGCTCCTACAATGAGCAGTTCTTC	CASSQTGSSYNEQFF
TRBD2	TRBV4-3	TRBJ2-1	NA	TGCGCCAGCAGCCAGCCTAGCGGGGGATACAATGAGCAGTTCTTC	CASSQPSGGYNEQFF